The rows below give T cell receptor beta chains drawn from one sample of a study of blood T cell repertoires in COVID-19. Sequencing was performed with immunoSEQ multiplex PCR; in TCRdb, only in-frame clones are kept and a portion is missing. The data contain roughly 330,000 clones, about 84% of them singletons. Sequenced sample: peripheral blood. Every receptor here comes from a woman aged 45 to 65 with acute or convalescent COVID-19. Each CDR3 is given with its conserved first and last residue. Each record gives: CDR3 length, V gene, J gene, D gene, clone size, CDR3 protein, CDR3 DNA. The D gene is left open where the match is weak. Clone size is not always given. Where it is, it says once, few, many or a class for expanded clones.

CDR3 length: 15; V gene: TRBV19; J gene: TRBJ2-5; D gene: NA; clone size: once; CDR3 protein: CASSIAGVGMETQYF; CDR3 DNA: TGTGCCAGTAGTATAGCGGGAGTCGGCATGGAGACCCAGTACTTC
CDR3 length: 13; V gene: TRBV7-2; J gene: TRBJ2-7; D gene: NA; clone size: NA; CDR3 protein: CASRWAGDDEQYF; CDR3 DNA: TGTGCCAGCAGGTGGGCAGGGGATGACGAGCAGTACTTC
CDR3 length: 15; V gene: TRBV28; J gene: TRBJ2-7; D gene: TRBD2; clone size: NA; CDR3 protein: CASSGLSGTSYEQYF; CDR3 DNA: TGTGCCAGCAGTGGACTTAGCGGGACTTCCTACGAGCAGTACTTC
CDR3 length: 17; V gene: TRBV7-2; J gene: TRBJ1-6; D gene: NA; clone size: NA; CDR3 protein: CASSRPLGSSYNSPLHF; CDR3 DNA: TGTGCCAGCAGTCGCCCACTCGGGAGCTCCTATAATTCACCCCTCCACTTT
CDR3 length: 13; V gene: TRBV10-3; J gene: TRBJ1-6; D gene: TRBD1; clone size: NA; CDR3 protein: CATMTGVDSPLHF; CDR3 DNA: TGTGCCACCATGACAGGGGTGGATTCACCCCTCCACTTT
CDR3 length: 16; V gene: TRBV15; J gene: TRBJ1-2; D gene: NA; clone size: NA; CDR3 protein: CATSRRGRGYRHGYTF; CDR3 DNA: TGTGCCACCAGCAGGCGGGGGAGGGGATACCGACATGGCTACACCTTC
CDR3 length: 13; V gene: TRBV6-5; J gene: TRBJ2-3; D gene: NA; clone size: NA; CDR3 protein: CASKAGYTDTQYF; CDR3 DNA: TGTGCCAGCAAGGCAGGGTATACAGATACGCAGTATTTT
CDR3 length: 16; V gene: TRBV30; J gene: TRBJ1-1; D gene: TRBD1; clone size: NA; CDR3 protein: CAWSVEGGWGDTEAFF; CDR3 DNA: TGTGCCTGGAGTGTAGAAGGGGGCTGGGGAGACACTGAAGCTTTCTTT
CDR3 length: 18; V gene: TRBV7-8; J gene: TRBJ2-1; D gene: TRBD2; clone size: NA; CDR3 protein: CASSLALLAGNIYNEQFF; CDR3 DNA: TGTGCCAGCAGCTTAGCTCTACTAGCGGGAAACATCTACAATGAGCAGTTCTTC
CDR3 length: 15; V gene: TRBV6-5; J gene: TRBJ1-1; D gene: NA; clone size: NA; CDR3 protein: CASSYSRTSRRGAFF; CDR3 DNA: TGTGCCAGCAGTTACTCGAGGACCTCCCGTAGGGGAGCTTTCTTT
CDR3 length: 15; V gene: TRBV7-9; J gene: TRBJ2-3; D gene: TRBD1; clone size: NA; CDR3 protein: CASSLDRVETDTQYF; CDR3 DNA: TGTGCCAGCAGCTTGGACAGGGTCGAGACCGATACGCAGTATTTT
CDR3 length: 14; V gene: TRBV6-6; J gene: TRBJ2-7; D gene: TRBD2; clone size: NA; CDR3 protein: CASSAGLAGYEQYF; CDR3 DNA: TGCGCCAGCAGTGCGGGACTAGCGGGATACGAGCAGTACTTC
CDR3 length: 15; V gene: TRBV18; J gene: TRBJ2-1; D gene: NA; clone size: NA; CDR3 protein: CASSPGTTTYNEQFF; CDR3 DNA: TGTGCCAGCTCACCCGGGACAACCACCTACAATGAGCAGTTCTTC
CDR3 length: 16; V gene: TRBV6-5; J gene: TRBJ2-7; D gene: TRBD2; clone size: NA; CDR3 protein: CASSYSRRERSYEQYF; CDR3 DNA: TGTGCCAGCAGTTACTCCCGGCGGGAGAGGTCCTACGAGCAGTACTTC
CDR3 length: 15; V gene: TRBV27; J gene: TRBJ2-3; D gene: NA; clone size: NA; CDR3 protein: CASSSQPKPTDTQYF; CDR3 DNA: TGTGCCAGCAGTTCACAGCCCAAGCCCACAGATACGCAGTATTTT
CDR3 length: 12; V gene: TRBV6-5; J gene: TRBJ1-1; D gene: NA; clone size: NA; CDR3 protein: CASSSRGTEAFF; CDR3 DNA: TGTGCCAGCAGTAGCAGGGGTACTGAAGCTTTCTTT
CDR3 length: 15; V gene: TRBV5-4; J gene: TRBJ1-3; D gene: TRBD1; clone size: NA; CDR3 protein: CASSGGQASGNTIYF; CDR3 DNA: TGTGCCAGCAGCGGCGGACAGGCCTCTGGAAACACCATATATTTT
CDR3 length: 16; V gene: TRBV7-3; J gene: TRBJ2-1; D gene: NA; clone size: NA; CDR3 protein: CASSRDFGSTYNEQFF; CDR3 DNA: TGTGCCAGCAGCCGGGACTTCGGGAGTACCTACAATGAGCAGTTCTTC
CDR3 length: 14; V gene: TRBV2; J gene: TRBJ1-1; D gene: TRBD1; clone size: once; CDR3 protein: CASSDRGRDTEAFF; CDR3 DNA: TGTGCCAGCAGTGACAGGGGGCGGGACACTGAAGCTTTCTTT
CDR3 length: 13; V gene: TRBV15; J gene: TRBJ1-1; D gene: NA; clone size: NA; CDR3 protein: CATSRDLGTGAFF; CDR3 DNA: TGTGCCACCAGCAGAGATTTAGGAACAGGAGCTTTCTTT
CDR3 length: 15; V gene: TRBV28; J gene: TRBJ2-1; D gene: TRBD2; clone size: NA; CDR3 protein: CASSLTSGILGEQFF; CDR3 DNA: TGTGCCAGCAGTCTGACTAGCGGGATTCTGGGTGAGCAGTTCTTC
CDR3 length: 15; V gene: TRBV28; J gene: TRBJ2-2; D gene: NA; clone size: NA; CDR3 protein: CASSPGTSRTGELFF; CDR3 DNA: TGTGCCAGCAGTCCCGGGACATCTCGCACCGGGGAGCTGTTTTTT
CDR3 length: 15; V gene: TRBV5-6; J gene: TRBJ2-7; D gene: TRBD2; clone size: NA; CDR3 protein: CASSYRLAGYYEQYF; CDR3 DNA: TGTGCCAGCAGCTATCGCCTAGCGGGATACTACGAGCAGTACTTC
CDR3 length: 15; V gene: TRBV19; J gene: TRBJ1-2; D gene: TRBD1; clone size: once; CDR3 protein: CASSTHTGGDDGYTF; CDR3 DNA: TGTGCCAGTAGTACTCACACAGGGGGAGATGATGGCTACACCTTC
CDR3 length: 15; V gene: TRBV4-2; J gene: TRBJ2-7; D gene: TRBD1; clone size: NA; CDR3 protein: CASSQDLGQGNEQYF; CDR3 DNA: TGTGCCAGCAGCCAAGATTTGGGACAGGGAAACGAGCAGTACTTC
CDR3 length: 13; V gene: TRBV14; J gene: TRBJ1-4; D gene: NA; clone size: NA; CDR3 protein: CASSWGAREKLFF; CDR3 DNA: TGTGCCAGCTCTTGGGGAGCCAGGGAAAAACTGTTTTTT